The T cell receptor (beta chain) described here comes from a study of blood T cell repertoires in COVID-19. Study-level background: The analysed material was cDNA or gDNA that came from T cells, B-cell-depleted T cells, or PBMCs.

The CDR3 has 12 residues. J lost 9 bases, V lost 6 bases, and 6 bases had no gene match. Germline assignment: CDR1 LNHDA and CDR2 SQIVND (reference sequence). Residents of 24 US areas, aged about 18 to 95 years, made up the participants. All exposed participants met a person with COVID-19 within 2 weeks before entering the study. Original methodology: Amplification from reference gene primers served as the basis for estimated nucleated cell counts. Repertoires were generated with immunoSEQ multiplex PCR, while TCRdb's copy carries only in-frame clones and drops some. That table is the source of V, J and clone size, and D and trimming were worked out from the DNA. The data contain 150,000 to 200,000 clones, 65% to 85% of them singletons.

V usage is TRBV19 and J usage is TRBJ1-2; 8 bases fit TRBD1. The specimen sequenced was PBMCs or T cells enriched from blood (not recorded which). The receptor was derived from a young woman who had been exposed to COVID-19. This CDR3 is CASSRDRTRYTF. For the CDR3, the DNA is TGTGCCAGTAGCCGGGACAGGACTCGCTACACCTTC.